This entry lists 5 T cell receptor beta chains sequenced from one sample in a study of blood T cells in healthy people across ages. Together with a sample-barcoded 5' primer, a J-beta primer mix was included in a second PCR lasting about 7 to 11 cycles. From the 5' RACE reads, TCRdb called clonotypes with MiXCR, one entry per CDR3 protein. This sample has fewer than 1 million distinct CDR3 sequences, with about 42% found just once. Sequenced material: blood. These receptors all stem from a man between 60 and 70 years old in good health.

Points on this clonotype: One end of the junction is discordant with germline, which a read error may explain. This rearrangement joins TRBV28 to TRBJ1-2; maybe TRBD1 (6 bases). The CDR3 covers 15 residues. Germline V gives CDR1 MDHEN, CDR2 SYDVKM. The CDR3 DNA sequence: TGTGCCGGCAGTTTAGCTGGCAGGGGATTCTATGGCTACACCTTC. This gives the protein CAGSLAGRGFYGYTF.

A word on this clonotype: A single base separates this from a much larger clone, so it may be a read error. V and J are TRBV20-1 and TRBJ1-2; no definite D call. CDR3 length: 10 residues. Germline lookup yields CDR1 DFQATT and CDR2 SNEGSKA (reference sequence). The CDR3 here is CRAPGRPYTF. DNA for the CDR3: TGCAGGGCCCCCGGGAGACCATACACCTTC.

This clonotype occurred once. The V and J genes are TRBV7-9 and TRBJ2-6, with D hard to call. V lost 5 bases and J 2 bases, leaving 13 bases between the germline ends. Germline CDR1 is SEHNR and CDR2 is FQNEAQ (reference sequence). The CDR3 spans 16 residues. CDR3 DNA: TGTGCCAGCAGCCCGCCGTTGGGCGCTGGGGCCAACGTCCTGACTTTC. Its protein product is CASSPPLGAGANVLTF.

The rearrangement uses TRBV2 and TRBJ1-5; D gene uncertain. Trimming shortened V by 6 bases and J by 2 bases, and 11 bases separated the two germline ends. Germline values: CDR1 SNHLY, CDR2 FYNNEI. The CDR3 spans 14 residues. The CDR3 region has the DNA TGTGCCAGCAGCCGCATTGAACGCAATCAGCCCCAGCATTTT. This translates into CASSRIERNQPQHF.

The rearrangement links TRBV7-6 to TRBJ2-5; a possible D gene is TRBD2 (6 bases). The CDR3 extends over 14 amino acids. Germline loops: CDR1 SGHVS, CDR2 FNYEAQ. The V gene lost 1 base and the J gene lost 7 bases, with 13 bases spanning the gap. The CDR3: CASSLGSASVTQYF. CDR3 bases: TGTGCCAGCAGCTTAGGGTCGGCTAGCGTGACCCAGTACTTC.